What follows are 13 T cell receptor beta chains derived from one specimen sequenced in a study of blood T cell repertoires in COVID-19. Generated by immunoSEQ multiplex PCR, the TCRdb table keeps only in-frame clones and is missing some. The sample lists 250,000 to 300,000 clones; 91% were seen once. The specimen was PBMCs or T cells enriched from blood (not recorded which). The receptors stem from a human donor in a cohort exposed to, infected with or recovered from COVID-19 (not recorded which). The donor label of this sample is uncertain.

The gene calls are TRBV10-3 and TRBJ1-4, with D maybe TRBD1 (5 bases). The CDR3 covers 15 residues. V lost 5 bases and J 5 bases, leaving 15 bases between the germline ends. From germline, CDR1 is ENHRY and CDR2 SYGVKD. The CDR3 sequence: CAISRSGRENEKLFF. In DNA form, the CDR3 reads TGTGCCATCAGTCGATCAGGGAGGGAAAATGAAAAACTGTTTTTT.

This chain links TRBV2 with TRBJ2-1, with D maybe TRBD1 (6 bases). The CDR3 is 12 amino acids. Germline assignment: CDR1 SNHLY and CDR2 FYNNEI. V gave up 8 bases and J gave up 4 bases, with 9 bases separating them. CDR3 loop: CASGTLYNEQFF. The CDR3 DNA is TGTGCCAGCGGGACACTTTACAATGAGCAGTTCTTC.

The DNA of the CDR3 is TGTGCCAGTAGTATGGGGGGAACAACTAATGAAAAACTGTTTTTT. Its translation is CASSMGGTTNEKLFF. V usage is TRBV19 and J usage is TRBJ1-4; a weak D match, TRBD1 (5 bases). The CDR3 length is 15 residues. CDR1 and CDR2 (germline): LNHDA, SQIVND (reference sequence). The V gene lost 3 bases and the J gene lost 0 bases, with 8 bases spanning the gap. Full variable domain (missing parts from reference TRBV19 and TRBJ1-4): DGGITQSPKYLFRKEGQNVTLSCEQNLNHDAMYWYRQDPGQGLRLIYYSQIVNDFQKGDIAEGYSVSREKKESFPLTVTSAQKNPTAFYLCASSMGGTTNEKLFFGSGTQLSVL.

This rearrangement joins TRBV3-1 (or the pseudogene TRBV3-2) to TRBJ1-1, with 9 bases matching TRBD1. The germline V gene encodes CDR1 LGHDT and CDR2 YNNKEL (reference sequence). The CDR3 spans 15 residues. J was trimmed by 5 bases and V by 4 bases; bases with no gene match: 8. The CDR3 region has the DNA TGTGCCAGCAGCCGCAGCTGGGACAGGGAAACTGAAGCTTTCTTT. Its protein is CASSRSWDRETEAFF.

The chain has TRBV3-1 (or the pseudogene TRBV3-2) and TRBJ2-3; tentatively, D is TRBD2 (6 bases). Trimming left V 4 bases short and J 3 bases short, with 17 bases between. The V gene's germline CDR1 is LGHDT and CDR2 YNNKEL (reference sequence). The CDR3 totals 16 residues. The CDR3 region is CASSRDSITLTDTQYF. The CDR3 DNA sequence: TGTGCCAGCAGCCGGGACTCGATCACTCTAACAGATACGCAGTATTTT.

The V and J genes are TRBV6-2 or TRBV6-3 and TRBJ1-4, with a possible D match to TRBD1 (5 bases). The length of the CDR3 is 17 residues. Germline V gene sequence: CDR1 MNHEY, CDR2 SVGEGT. V lost 5 bases and J 7 bases, leaving 23 bases between the germline ends. CDR3 protein: CASSPRDSTLGVEKLFF. DNA for the CDR3: TGTGCCAGCAGTCCCCGGGACTCGACACTCGGGGTTGAAAAACTGTTTTTT.

The chain combines TRBV4-2 with TRBJ2-7, with 7 positions matching TRBD1. Germline V gene data show CDR1 as LGHNA and CDR2 as YNFKEQ. After removal of 2 bases from V and 3 bases from J, the junction contained 10 bases not matched to a gene. The CDR3 totals 16 residues. The CDR3 reads CASSQSIATGSYEQYF. The CDR3 DNA is TGTGCCAGCAGCCAAAGTATAGCGACAGGGAGCTACGAGCAGTACTTC.

The V call is TRBV29-1, the J call TRBJ1-1; the D gene is possibly TRBD1 (6 bases). This CDR3 spans 12 amino acids. Germline loops: CDR1 SQVTM, CDR2 ANQGSEA. Trimming cost V 7 bases and J 2 bases, with 11 bases left between them. CDR3 loop: CSAGGINTEAFF. The CDR3 region has the DNA TGCAGCGCTGGGGGCATTAACACTGAAGCTTTCTTT.

V gene TRBV3-1 (or the pseudogene TRBV3-2) combines with J gene TRBJ2-7, with 12 bases identical to TRBD2. Germline CDR1 LGHDT, CDR2 YNNKEL (reference sequence). The CDR3 contains 15 residues. The junction had 4 bases not matched to a gene; V was cut back by 4 bases and J by 3 bases. CDR3 loop: CASSLTSGGHYEQYF. In DNA form, the CDR3 reads TGTGCCAGCAGCCTTACTAGCGGGGGGCACTACGAGCAGTACTTC.

The chain links TRBV18 to TRBJ1-1; D is uncertain. Trimming took 3 bases from V and 7 from J, leaving 12 bases between them. CDR1 is KGHSH and CDR2 is LQKENI in the germline V gene. CDR3 length: 13 residues. The CDR3 region has the DNA TGTGCCAGCTCACCGACACCTACTTATGAAGCTTTCTTT. Protein product: CASSPTPTYEAFF.

The J gene is TRBJ1-6, the V gene TRBV3-1 (or the pseudogene TRBV3-2); no definite D call. The V and J ends lost 0 bases and 7 bases respectively, with 16 bases between them. Looked up from germline, CDR1 is LGHDT and CDR2 is YNNKEL (reference sequence). The CDR3 runs 17 residues. CDR3 protein: CASSQDRRVSGNSPLHF. DNA for the CDR3: TGTGCCAGCAGCCAAGATCGTCGGGTTTCGGGGAATTCACCCCTCCACTTT.

This clone showed up just once. The V call is TRBV24-1, the J call TRBJ2-1; 7 bases fit TRBD1. Germline CDR1 and CDR2: KGHDR and SFDVKD. Trimming removed 3 bases from V and 0 bases from J; junction bases left unmatched: 7. CDR3 length: 17 residues. CDR3 sequence reads: CATSDGDRESSYNEQFF. The CDR3 DNA reads as TGTGCCACCAGTGATGGAGACAGGGAAAGCTCCTACAATGAGCAGTTCTTC.

The chain joins TRBV4-1 to TRBJ1-1, with D possibly being TRBD1 (5 bases). CDR1 and CDR2 from the germline V gene are MGHRA and YSYEKL. V dropped 0 bases and J dropped 0 bases, with 8 bases sitting between them. This CDR3 spans 15 amino acids. DNA for the CDR3: TGCGCCAGCAGCCAAGAGGGGGGGATGAACACTGAAGCTTTCTTT. It translates to CASSQEGGMNTEAFF.